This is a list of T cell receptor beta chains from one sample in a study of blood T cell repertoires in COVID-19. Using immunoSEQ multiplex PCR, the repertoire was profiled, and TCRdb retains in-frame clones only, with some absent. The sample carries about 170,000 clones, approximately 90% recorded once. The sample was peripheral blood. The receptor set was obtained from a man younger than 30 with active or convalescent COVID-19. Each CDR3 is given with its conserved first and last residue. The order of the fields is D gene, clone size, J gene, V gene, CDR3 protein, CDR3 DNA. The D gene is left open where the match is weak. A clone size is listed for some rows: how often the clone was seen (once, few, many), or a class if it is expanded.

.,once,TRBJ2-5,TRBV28,CASSGPGKQETQYF,TGTGCCAGCAGTGGCCCGGGAAAACAAGAGACCCAGTACTTC
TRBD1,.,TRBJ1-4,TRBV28,CASSIRQGSGGNEKLFF,TGTGCCAGCAGTATCAGACAGGGGAGTGGGGGTAATGAAAAACTGTTTTTT
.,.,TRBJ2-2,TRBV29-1,CSVEWRGRVGELFF,TGCAGCGTTGAATGGAGGGGGCGTGTAGGGGAGCTGTTTTTT
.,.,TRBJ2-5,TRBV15,CATSGGNQETQYF,TGTGCCACCAGCGGGGGGAACCAAGAGACCCAGTACTTC
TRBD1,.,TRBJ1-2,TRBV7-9,CASSRIGTGGYGYTF,TGTGCCAGCAGCCGGATTGGGACAGGCGGCTATGGCTACACCTTC
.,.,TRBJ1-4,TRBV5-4,CASNREGTNEKLFF,TGTGCCAGCAACAGGGAGGGGACTAATGAAAAACTGTTTTTT
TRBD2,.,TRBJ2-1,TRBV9,CASSVASGRPDNEQFF,TGTGCCAGCAGCGTCGCTAGCGGTAGGCCGGACAATGAGCAGTTCTTC
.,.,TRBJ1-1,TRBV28,CASSFVHSTEAFF,TGTGCCAGCAGTTTTGTTCACTCCACTGAAGCTTTCTTT
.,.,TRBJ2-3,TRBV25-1,CASSGESDTQYF,TGTGCCAGCAGTGGGGAGTCAGATACGCAGTATTTT
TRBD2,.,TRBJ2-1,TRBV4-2,CASSQLQPGLAGEEQFF,TGTGCCAGCAGCCAACTTCAACCGGGACTAGCGGGCGAGGAGCAATTCTTC
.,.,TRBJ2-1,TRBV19,CASSIRGSSYNEQFF,TGTGCCAGTAGTATCCGGGGGAGCTCCTACAATGAGCAGTTCTTC
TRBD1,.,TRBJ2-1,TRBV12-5,CASGLVTGTGYNEQFF,TGTGCTAGTGGTTTGGTCACCGGGACAGGGTACAATGAGCAGTTCTTC
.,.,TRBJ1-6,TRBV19,CASLRDLDSPLHF,TGTGCCAGCCTAAGGGACTTGGATTCACCCCTCCACTTT
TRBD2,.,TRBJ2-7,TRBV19,CASSVGTIYEQYF,TGTGCCAGTAGTGTCGGGACTATCTACGAGCAGTACTTC
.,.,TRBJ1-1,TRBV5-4,CASSLVGQNTEAFF,TGTGCCAGCAGCTTGGTTGGACAGAACACTGAAGCTTTCTTT
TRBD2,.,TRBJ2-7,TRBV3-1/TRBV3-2,CASSQVPSGFTLPYEQYF,TGTGCCAGCAGCCAAGTCCCTAGCGGGTTCACTCTACCCTACGAGCAGTACTTC
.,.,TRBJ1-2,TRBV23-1,CAFLGAREGGYTF,TGCGCCTTCCTGGGGGCCAGAGAAGGTGGCTACACCTTC
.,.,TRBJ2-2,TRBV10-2,CASSESRSLRGGELFF,TGCGCCAGCAGTGAGTCGAGGTCATTGCGGGGCGGGGAGCTGTTTTTT
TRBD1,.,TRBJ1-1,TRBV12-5,CASGPSWTGGTEAFF,TGTGCTAGTGGTCCATCCTGGACAGGGGGCACTGAAGCTTTCTTT
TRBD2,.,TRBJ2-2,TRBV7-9,CASSLVTSGYTGELFF,TGTGCCAGCAGCTTAGTAACTAGCGGCTACACCGGGGAGCTGTTTTTT
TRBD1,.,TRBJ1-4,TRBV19,CASSIDRAEKLFF,TGTGCCAGTAGTATCGACAGGGCAGAAAAACTGTTTTTT
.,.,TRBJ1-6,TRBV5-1,CASRGSSYNSPLHF,TGCGCCAGCAGGGGGAGCTCCTATAATTCACCCCTCCACTTT
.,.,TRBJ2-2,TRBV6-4,CASSKGQANTGELFF,TGTGCCAGCAGTAAAGGACAAGCGAACACCGGGGAGCTGTTTTTT
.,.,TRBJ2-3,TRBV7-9,CASSLTGIDTQYF,TGTGCCAGCAGCTTAACGGGGATAGATACGCAGTATTTT
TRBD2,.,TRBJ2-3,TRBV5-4,CASSPAAGGPDTQYF,TGTGCCAGCAGTCCCGCAGCGGGGGGGCCAGATACGCAGTATTTT
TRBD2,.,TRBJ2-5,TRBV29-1,CSVVTSGRARETQYF,TGCAGCGTTGTCACTAGCGGGAGGGCCAGGGAGACCCAGTACTTC
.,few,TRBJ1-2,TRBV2,CASRDPGYGYTF,TGTGCCAGCAGGGACCCAGGGTATGGCTACACCTTC
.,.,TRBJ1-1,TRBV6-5,CASTDRYTEAFF,TGTGCCAGCACCGACAGATACACTGAAGCTTTCTTT
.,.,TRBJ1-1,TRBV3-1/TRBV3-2,CASARQNTEAFF,TGTGCCAGCGCGCGGCAGAACACTGAAGCTTTCTTT
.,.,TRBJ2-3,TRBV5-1,CASSSFLGAGSTDTQYF,TGCGCCAGCAGCTCTTTCCTGGGGGCAGGGAGTACAGATACGCAGTATTTT
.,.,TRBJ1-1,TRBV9,CASSVTTEAHTEAFF,TGTGCCAGCAGCGTTACGACAGAAGCACACACTGAAGCTTTCTTT
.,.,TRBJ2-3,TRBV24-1,CATSDSDSREYF,TGTGCCACCAGTGATTCGGACAGTCGAGAGTATTTT
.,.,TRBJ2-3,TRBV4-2,CASSQELRGTDTQYF,TGTGCCAGCAGCCAAGAACTCAGGGGCACAGATACGCAGTATTTT
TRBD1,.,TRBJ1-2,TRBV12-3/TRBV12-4,CASSLTGADGYTF,TGTGCCAGCAGCTTAACAGGGGCGGATGGCTACACCTTC
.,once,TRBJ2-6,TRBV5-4,CASSLGGAGANVLTF,TGTGCCAGCAGCTTAGGGGGAGCTGGGGCCAACGTCCTGACTTTC
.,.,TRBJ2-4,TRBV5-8,CAVLVYGNIQYF,TGTGCCGTCCTTGTTTACGGGAACATTCAGTACTTC
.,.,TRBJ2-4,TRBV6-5,CASSPQTLNIQYF,TGTGCCAGCAGTCCCCAGACACTGAACATTCAGTACTTC
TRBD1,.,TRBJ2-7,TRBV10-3,CAISANLRAGGNEQYF,TGTGCCATCAGTGCGAACTTACGAGCAGGGGGCAACGAGCAGTACTTC
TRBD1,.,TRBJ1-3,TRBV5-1,CASSEGQSGNTIYF,TGCGCCAGCAGCGAGGGACAGTCTGGAAACACCATATATTTT
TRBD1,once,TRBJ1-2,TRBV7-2,CASSSGTGGASNYGYTF,TGTGCCAGCAGCTCAGGAACAGGGGGCGCGTCCAACTATGGCTACACCTTC